This T cell receptor beta chain stems from a study of human T cells and chemical hapten exposure. Time point indicated: patch test 2, 6 weeks after DPC sensitization. Treatment noted: therapeutic diphenylcyclopropenone sensitization with weekly scalp DPC. In regard to this clonotype: The antigen is undetermined.

This CDR3 is built from 15 residues. Trimming removed 1 base from V and 7 bases from J, with 14 bases in between. CDR1 MGHRA and CDR2 YSYEKL come from the germline V gene. TCRdb reprocessed the RACE reads with MiXCR, giving one entry per CDR3 protein. There are under 90,000 distinct CDR3 sequences in the sample; 7.5% to 9.5% occur only once, and around 3.5% lies in the top ten. General study findings and limits: The number of TCRs over 1 in 1000 frequency stayed unchanged after DPC.

The sample consisted of whole blood, taken in connection with sensitization to the hapten diphenylcyclopropenone (DPC). The chain joins TRBV4-1 to TRBJ1-5; TRBD1 is a possible D gene (6 bases). This sequence originates from a woman aged 45 to 65 with alopecia areata. Some clones in this sample may be carry-over from other donors' samples. Here the CDR3 DNA reads TGCGCCAGCAGCCAAGTAGAGGGGGACGGGCAGCCCCAGCATTTT. Encoded protein: CASSQVEGDGQPQHF.